Listed below are T cell receptor beta chains from one sample, sequenced in a study of shared clonotypes between healthy human individuals. Measured with immunoSEQ multiplex PCR; TCRdb has only the in-frame clones, and not every one. The table includes about 1.1 million clones, about four fifths detected once. The specimen was memory CD4+ T cells from PBMCs. These receptors were collected from a young man in good health. Some clones in this sample may be carry-over from other donors' samples. The conserved cysteine and the conserved F or W are not part of the CDR3 here. The order of the fields is V gene, CDR3 length, clone size, CDR3 protein. The listing skips clone size in some rows; elsewhere it reads once, few, many or a size class.

V gene: TRBV7-3
CDR3 length: 13
clone size: -
CDR3 protein: ASSKGLAGVGEQF

V gene: TRBV30
CDR3 length: 9
clone size: -
CDR3 protein: AWGAGNEAF

V gene: TRBV29-1
CDR3 length: 14
clone size: -
CDR3 protein: SVEGSGGRERDTQY

V gene: TRBV6-1
CDR3 length: 11
clone size: once
CDR3 protein: ATRGVSTDTQY

V gene: TRBV5-1
CDR3 length: 13
clone size: -
CDR3 protein: ASSLQAESSAGYT

V gene: TRBV5-1
CDR3 length: 11
clone size: many
CDR3 protein: ASSFTGNTEAF

V gene: TRBV6-5
CDR3 length: 11
clone size: -
CDR3 protein: ASSQTPGLGYT

V gene: TRBV5-1
CDR3 length: 11
clone size: -
CDR3 protein: ASSFGSGDTQY

V gene: TRBV15
CDR3 length: 16
clone size: -
CDR3 protein: ATSRPPTPGQIFYEQY

V gene: TRBV6-1
CDR3 length: 13
clone size: -
CDR3 protein: ASSEAYGTSYEQY

V gene: TRBV30
CDR3 length: 13
clone size: -
CDR3 protein: AWSVVPRQGSIQY

V gene: TRBV18
CDR3 length: 14
clone size: few
CDR3 protein: ASSPAGLAGVGEQY

V gene: TRBV14
CDR3 length: 9
clone size: -
CDR3 protein: ASSNRLEQF

V gene: TRBV27
CDR3 length: 13
clone size: -
CDR3 protein: ASSDGFPNTGELF

V gene: TRBV29-1
CDR3 length: 11
clone size: -
CDR3 protein: SVVGVLYNEQF

V gene: TRBV10-3
CDR3 length: 12
clone size: -
CDR3 protein: AISEDRNTGELF

V gene: TRBV18
CDR3 length: 13
clone size: -
CDR3 protein: ASSPKTASAYEQY

V gene: TRBV5-4
CDR3 length: 12
clone size: -
CDR3 protein: ASSGGLAGDEQY

V gene: TRBV5-1
CDR3 length: 14
clone size: -
CDR3 protein: ASSLSGGPQDTEAF

V gene: TRBV2
CDR3 length: 12
clone size: -
CDR3 protein: ASSGFRGANVLT

V gene: TRBV27
CDR3 length: 15
clone size: few
CDR3 protein: ASKTNRQGATNYGYT

V gene: TRBV7-6
CDR3 length: 13
clone size: -
CDR3 protein: ASSSQGGPSYEQY

V gene: TRBV30
CDR3 length: 9
clone size: many
CDR3 protein: AWSVISGYT

V gene: TRBV29-1
CDR3 length: 11
clone size: -
CDR3 protein: SVVQGIATEAF

V gene: TRBV28
CDR3 length: 10
clone size: -
CDR3 protein: ASTTSGNTIY

V gene: TRBV28
CDR3 length: 13
clone size: -
CDR3 protein: ASSSLSGGNQPQH

V gene: TRBV9
CDR3 length: 14
clone size: -
CDR3 protein: ASSPLWGALNTEAF

V gene: TRBV5-1
CDR3 length: 15
clone size: -
CDR3 protein: ASSLVGGNTAVYEQY